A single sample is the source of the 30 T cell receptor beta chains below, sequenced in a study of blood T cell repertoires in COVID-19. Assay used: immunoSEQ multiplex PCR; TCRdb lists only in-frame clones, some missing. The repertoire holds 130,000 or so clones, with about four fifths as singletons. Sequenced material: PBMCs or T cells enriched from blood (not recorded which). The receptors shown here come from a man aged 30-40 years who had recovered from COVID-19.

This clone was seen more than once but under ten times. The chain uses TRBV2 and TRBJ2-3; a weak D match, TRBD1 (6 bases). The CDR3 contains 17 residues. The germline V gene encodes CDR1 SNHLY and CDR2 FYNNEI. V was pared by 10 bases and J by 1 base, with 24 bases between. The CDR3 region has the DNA TGTGCCACTCCCGAGGAAGGGGGAGCACCCGGCACAGATACGCAGTATTTT. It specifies CATPEEGGAPGTDTQYF.

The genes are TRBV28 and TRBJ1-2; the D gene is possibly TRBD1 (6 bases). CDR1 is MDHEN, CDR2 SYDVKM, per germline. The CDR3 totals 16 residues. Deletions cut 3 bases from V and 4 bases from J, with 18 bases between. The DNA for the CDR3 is TGTGCCAGCAGTTTGGTCGGGGGGCGCTTAGGCTATGGCTACACCTTC. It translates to CASSLVGGRLGYGYTF.

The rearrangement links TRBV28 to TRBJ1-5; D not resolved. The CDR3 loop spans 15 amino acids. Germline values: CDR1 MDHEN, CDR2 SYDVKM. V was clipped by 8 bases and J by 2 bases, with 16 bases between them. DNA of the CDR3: TGTGCCAGCGTCCTTCGGGTCGCGGGCAATCAGCCCCAGCATTTT. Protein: CASVLRVAGNQPQHF.

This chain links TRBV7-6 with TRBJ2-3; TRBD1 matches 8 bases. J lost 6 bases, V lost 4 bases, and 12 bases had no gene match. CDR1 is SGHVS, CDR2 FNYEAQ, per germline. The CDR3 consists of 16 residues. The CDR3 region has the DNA TGTGCCAGCAGCTCCCGGACAGGGAGCGAGCAGGATACGCAGTATTTT. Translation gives CASSSRTGSEQDTQYF.

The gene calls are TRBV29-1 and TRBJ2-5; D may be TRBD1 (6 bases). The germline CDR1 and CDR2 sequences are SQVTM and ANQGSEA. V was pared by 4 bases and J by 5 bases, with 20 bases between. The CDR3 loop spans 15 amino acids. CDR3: CSVVGRDTWAETQYF. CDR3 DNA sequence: TGCAGCGTTGTTGGCCGGGACACTTGGGCGGAGACCCAGTACTTC. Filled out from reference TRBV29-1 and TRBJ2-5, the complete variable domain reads SAVISQKPSRDICQRGTSLTIQCQVDSQVTMMFWYRQQPGQSLTLIATANQGSEATYESGFVIDKFPISRPNLTFSTLTVSNMSPEDSSIYLCSVVGRDTWAETQYFGPGTRLLVL.

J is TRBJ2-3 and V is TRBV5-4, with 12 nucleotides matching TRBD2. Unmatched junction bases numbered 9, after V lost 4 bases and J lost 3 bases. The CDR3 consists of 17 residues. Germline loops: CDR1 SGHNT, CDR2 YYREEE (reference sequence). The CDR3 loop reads CASSALTSGRSTDTQYF. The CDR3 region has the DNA TGTGCCAGCAGCGCCCTGACTAGCGGGAGATCTACAGATACGCAGTATTTT.

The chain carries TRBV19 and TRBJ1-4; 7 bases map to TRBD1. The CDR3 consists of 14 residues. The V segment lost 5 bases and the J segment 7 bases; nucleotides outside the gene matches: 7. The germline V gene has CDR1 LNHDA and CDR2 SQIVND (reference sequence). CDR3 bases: TGTGCCAGTAGTTCGTTGGACAGGTTTGAAAAACTGTTTTTT. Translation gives CASSSLDRFEKLFF.

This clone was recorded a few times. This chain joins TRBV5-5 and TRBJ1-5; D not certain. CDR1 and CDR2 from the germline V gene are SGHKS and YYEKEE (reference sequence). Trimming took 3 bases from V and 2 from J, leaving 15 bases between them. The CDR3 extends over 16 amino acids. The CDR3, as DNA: TGTGCCAGCAGCTCTATCTTGGGCTTTGGCAATCAGCCCCAGCATTTT. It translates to CASSSILGFGNQPQHF.

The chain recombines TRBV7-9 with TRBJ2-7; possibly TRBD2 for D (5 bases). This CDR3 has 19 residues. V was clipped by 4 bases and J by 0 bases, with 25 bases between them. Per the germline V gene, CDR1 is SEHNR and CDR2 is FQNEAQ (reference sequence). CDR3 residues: CASSSSRLGGQVSSYEQYF. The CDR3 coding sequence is TGTGCCAGCAGCTCGTCAAGACTCGGCGGGCAGGTCAGCTCCTACGAGCAGTACTTC.

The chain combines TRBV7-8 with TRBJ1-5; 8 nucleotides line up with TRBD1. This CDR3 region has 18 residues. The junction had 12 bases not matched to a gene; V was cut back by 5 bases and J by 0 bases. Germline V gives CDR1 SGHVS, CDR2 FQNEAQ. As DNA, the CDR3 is TGTGCCAGCAGCCTGACGGACAGGGACTCCTATAGCAATCAGCCCCAGCATTTT. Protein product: CASSLTDRDSYSNQPQHF. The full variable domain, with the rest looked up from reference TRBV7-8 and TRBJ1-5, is GAGVSQSPRYKVAKRGQDVALRCDPISGHVSLFWYQQALGQGPEFLTYFQNEAQLDKSGLPSDRFFAERPEGSVSTLKIQRTQQEDSAVYLCASSLTDRDSYSNQPQHFGDGTRLSIL.

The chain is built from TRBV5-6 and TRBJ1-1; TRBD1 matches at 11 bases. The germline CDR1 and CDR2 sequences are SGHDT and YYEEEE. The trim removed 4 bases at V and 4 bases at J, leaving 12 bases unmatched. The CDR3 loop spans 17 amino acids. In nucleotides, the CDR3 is TGTGCCAGCAGCCAGGGGTGGGACAGGGGGTTTGCCACTGAAGCTTTCTTT. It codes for CASSQGWDRGFATEAFF. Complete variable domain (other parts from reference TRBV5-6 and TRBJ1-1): DAGVTQSPTHLIKTRGQQVTLRCSPKSGHDTVSWYQQALGQGPQFIFQYYEEEERQRGNFPDRFSGHQFPNYSSELNVNALLLGDSALYLCASSQGWDRGFATEAFFGQGTRLTVV.

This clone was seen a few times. CDR3 coding DNA: TGTGCCAGCAGTTACTCGCAGGGGAAGGGCACTGAAGCTTTCTTT. Its protein is CASSYSQGKGTEAFF. J is TRBJ1-1 and V is TRBV6-2 or TRBV6-3; tentative D call: TRBD1 (6 bases). Germline CDR1 is MNHEY and CDR2 is SVGEGT. V was cut by 0 bases and J by 4 bases, with 12 bases left in between. There are 15 residues in the CDR3.

CDR3 loop: CASSLAGGDTQYF. DNA of the CDR3: TGTGCCAGCAGCTTAGCCGGCGGGGATACGCAGTATTTT. The J gene is TRBJ2-3, the V gene TRBV7-9, with D perhaps matching TRBD2 (5 bases). Deletions cut 0 bases from V and 6 bases from J, with 7 bases between. Germline-derived CDR1 and CDR2 are SEHNR and FQNEAQ (reference sequence). CDR3 length: 13 residues.

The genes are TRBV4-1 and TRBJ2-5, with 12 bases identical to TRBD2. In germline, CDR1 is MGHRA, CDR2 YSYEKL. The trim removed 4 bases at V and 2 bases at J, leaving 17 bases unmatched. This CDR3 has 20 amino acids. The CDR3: CASSPRPGLAGGPGQETQYF. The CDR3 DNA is TGCGCCAGCAGCCCAAGGCCGGGGCTAGCGGGAGGGCCGGGTCAAGAGACCCAGTACTTC.

CDR3 coding DNA: TGCGCCAGCAGCTTGACTAGCGATCAATTCGATACGCAGTATTTT. Residues: CASSLTSDQFDTQYF. The V gene is TRBV5-1, the J gene TRBJ2-3; TRBD2 matches 7 bases. V shed 1 base and J 6 bases; nucleotides not matched to a gene: 8. Germline CDR1 and CDR2: SGHRS and YFSETQ. The CDR3 sequence is 15 residues long.

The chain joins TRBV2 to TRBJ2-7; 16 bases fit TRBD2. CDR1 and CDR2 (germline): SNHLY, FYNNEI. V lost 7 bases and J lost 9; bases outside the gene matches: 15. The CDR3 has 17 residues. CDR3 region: CASNPGTSGRAVGGQYF. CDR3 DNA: TGTGCCAGCAACCCCGGGACTAGCGGGAGGGCCGTCGGTGGGCAGTACTTC. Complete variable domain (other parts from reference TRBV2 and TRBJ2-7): EPEVTQTPSHQVTQMGQEVILRCVPISNHLYFYWYRQILGQKVEFLVSFYNNEISEKSEIFDDQFSVERPDGSNFTLKIRSTKLEDSAMYFCASNPGTSGRAVGGQYFGPGTRLTVT.

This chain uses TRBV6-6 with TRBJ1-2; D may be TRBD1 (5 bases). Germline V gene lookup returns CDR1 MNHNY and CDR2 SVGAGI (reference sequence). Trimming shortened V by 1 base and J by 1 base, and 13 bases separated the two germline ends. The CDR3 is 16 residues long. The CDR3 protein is CASSYYDSPSNYGYTF. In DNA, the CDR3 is TGTGCCAGCAGTTACTATGACAGTCCCAGTAACTATGGCTACACCTTC.

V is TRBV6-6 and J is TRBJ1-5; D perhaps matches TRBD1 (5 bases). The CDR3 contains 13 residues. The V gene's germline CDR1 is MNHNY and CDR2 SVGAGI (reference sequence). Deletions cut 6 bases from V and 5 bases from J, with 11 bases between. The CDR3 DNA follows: TGTGCCAGCAGACAGCCGGGGGATCAGCCCCAGCATTTT. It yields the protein CASRQPGDQPQHF.

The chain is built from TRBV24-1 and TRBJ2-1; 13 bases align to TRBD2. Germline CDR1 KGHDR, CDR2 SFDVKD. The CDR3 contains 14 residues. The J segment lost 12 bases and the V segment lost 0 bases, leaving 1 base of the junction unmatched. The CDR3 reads CATSDLWTSGGQFF. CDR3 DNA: TGTGCCACCAGTGATTTGTGGACTAGCGGGGGGCAGTTCTTC.

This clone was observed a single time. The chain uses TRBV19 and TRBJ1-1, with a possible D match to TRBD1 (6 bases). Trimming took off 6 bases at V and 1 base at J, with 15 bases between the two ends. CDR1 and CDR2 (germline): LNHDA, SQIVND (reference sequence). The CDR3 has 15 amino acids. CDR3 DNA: TGTGCCAGTAGGTATCGGACAGCATCGAACACTGAAGCTTTCTTT. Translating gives CASRYRTASNTEAFF.

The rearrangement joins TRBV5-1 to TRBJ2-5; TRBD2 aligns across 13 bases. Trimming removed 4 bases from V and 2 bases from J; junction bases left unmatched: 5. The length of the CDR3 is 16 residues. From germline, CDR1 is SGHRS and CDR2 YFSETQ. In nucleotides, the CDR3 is TGCGCCAGCAGCCCCGAGGGACTAGCGGGACAAGAGACCCAGTACTTC. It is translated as CASSPEGLAGQETQYF.

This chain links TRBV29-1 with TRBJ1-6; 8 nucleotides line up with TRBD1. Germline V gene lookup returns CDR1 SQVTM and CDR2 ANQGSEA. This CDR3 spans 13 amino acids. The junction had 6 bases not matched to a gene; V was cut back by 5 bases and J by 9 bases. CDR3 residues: CSVKGQGSSPLHF. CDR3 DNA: TGCAGCGTTAAAGGACAGGGTAGTTCACCCCTCCACTTT.

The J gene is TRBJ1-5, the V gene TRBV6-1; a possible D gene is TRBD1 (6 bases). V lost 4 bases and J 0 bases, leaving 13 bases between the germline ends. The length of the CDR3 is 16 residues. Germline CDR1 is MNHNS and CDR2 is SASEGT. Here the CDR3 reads CASSVGTPYSNQPQHF. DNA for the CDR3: TGTGCCAGCAGTGTTGGGACACCTTATAGCAATCAGCCCCAGCATTTT.

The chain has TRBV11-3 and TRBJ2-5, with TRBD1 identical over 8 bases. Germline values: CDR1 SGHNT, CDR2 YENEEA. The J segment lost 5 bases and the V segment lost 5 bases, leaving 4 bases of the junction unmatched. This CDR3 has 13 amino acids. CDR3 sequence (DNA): TGTGCCAGCAGCCGGGACAGGATGGAGACCCAGTACTTC. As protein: CASSRDRMETQYF.

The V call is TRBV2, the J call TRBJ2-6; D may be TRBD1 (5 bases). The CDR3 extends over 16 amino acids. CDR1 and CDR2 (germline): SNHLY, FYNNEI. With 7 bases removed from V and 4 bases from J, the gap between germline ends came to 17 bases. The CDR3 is CASTPGRALGANVLTF. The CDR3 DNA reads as TGTGCCAGCACTCCTGGCAGGGCACTGGGGGCCAACGTCCTGACTTTC.

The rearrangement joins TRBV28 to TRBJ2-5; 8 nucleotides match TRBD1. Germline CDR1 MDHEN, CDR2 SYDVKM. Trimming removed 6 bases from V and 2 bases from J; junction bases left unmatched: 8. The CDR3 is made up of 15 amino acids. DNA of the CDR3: TGTGCCAGCAGGAGACAGGGGCGCCCACAAGAGACCCAGTACTTC. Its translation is CASRRQGRPQETQYF.

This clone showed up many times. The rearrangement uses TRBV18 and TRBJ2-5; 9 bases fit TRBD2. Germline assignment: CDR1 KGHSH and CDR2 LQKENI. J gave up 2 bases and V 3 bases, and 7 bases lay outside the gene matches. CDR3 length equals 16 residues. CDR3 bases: TGTGCCAGCTCACCCCAAGCGGGAGGACAGCAAGAGACCCAGTACTTC. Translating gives CASSPQAGGQQETQYF.

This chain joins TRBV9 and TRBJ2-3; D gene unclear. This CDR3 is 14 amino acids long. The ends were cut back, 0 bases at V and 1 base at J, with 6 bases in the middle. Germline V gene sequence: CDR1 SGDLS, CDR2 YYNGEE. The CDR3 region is CASSVDRGTDTQYF. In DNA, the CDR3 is TGTGCCAGCAGCGTAGACCGGGGCACAGATACGCAGTATTTT.

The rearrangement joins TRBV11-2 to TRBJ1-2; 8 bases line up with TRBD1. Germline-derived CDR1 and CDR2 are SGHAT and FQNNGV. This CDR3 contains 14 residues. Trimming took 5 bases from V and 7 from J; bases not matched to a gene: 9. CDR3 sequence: CASSPGGRSVGYTF. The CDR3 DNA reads TGTGCCAGCAGCCCAGGGGGCAGGAGTGTTGGCTACACCTTC.

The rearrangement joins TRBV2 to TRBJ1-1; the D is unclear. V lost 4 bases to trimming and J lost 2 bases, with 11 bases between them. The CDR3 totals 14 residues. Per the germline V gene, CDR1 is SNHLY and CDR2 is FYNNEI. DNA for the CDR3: TGTGCCAGCAGTGGGGTACGGACTAACACTGAAGCTTTCTTT. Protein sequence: CASSGVRTNTEAFF.